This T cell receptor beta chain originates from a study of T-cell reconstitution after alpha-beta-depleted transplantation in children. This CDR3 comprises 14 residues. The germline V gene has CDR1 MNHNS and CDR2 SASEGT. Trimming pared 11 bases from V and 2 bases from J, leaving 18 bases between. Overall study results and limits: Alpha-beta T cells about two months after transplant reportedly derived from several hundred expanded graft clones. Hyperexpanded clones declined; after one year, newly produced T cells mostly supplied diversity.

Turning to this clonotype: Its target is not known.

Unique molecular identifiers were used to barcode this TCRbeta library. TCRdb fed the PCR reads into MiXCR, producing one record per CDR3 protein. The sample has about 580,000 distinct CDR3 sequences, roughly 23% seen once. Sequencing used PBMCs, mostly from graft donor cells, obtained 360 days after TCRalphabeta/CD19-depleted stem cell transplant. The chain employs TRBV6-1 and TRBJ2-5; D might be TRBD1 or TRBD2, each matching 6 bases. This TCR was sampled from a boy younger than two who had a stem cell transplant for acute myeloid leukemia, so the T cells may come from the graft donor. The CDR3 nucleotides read TGTGCCTCTAAGAGAGGGGGGCCTCAAGAGACCCAGTACTTC. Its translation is CASKRGGPQETQYF.